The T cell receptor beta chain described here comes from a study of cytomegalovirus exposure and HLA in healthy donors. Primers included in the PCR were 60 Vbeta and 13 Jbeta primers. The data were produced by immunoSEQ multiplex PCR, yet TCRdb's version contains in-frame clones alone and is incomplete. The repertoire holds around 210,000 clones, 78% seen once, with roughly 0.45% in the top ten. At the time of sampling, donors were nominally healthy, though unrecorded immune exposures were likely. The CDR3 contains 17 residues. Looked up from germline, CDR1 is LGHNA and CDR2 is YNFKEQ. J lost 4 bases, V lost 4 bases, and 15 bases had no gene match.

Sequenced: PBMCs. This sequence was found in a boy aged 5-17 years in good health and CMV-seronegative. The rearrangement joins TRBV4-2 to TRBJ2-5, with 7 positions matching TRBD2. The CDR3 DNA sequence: TGTGCCAGCAGCCCCCGACCTTCGGGGGAGGGGTCAGAGACCCAGTACTTC. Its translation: CASSPRPSGEGSETQYF.